This T cell receptor (beta chain) appears in the sequencing data of a study of blood T cell repertoires in COVID-19. Study-wide context: The study drew acute and convalescent COVID-19 samples from the United States, Italy and Spain. PBMCs, B-cell-depleted T cells, or T cells provided the cDNA or gDNA that made up the material.

In the study's own analysis: Amplification from reference gene primers served as the basis for estimated nucleated cell counts. The repertoire was sequenced with immunoSEQ multiplex PCR; TCRdb's copy has only in-frame clones and lacks some. The DNA gave D and trimming, while V, J and clone size come from that table. Of under 400,000 clones in the sample, 90% were seen once. The sample taken for sequencing was peripheral blood. This TCR was sampled from a man in his late teens or twenties with active or convalescent COVID-19.

For the CDR3, the DNA is TGTGCCAGCAGCTTAGAAGTAGCGGGGGGGTCGACAGATACGCAGTATTTT. Translation: CASSLEVAGGSTDTQYF. V usage is TRBV7-6 and J usage is TRBJ2-3; TRBD2 matches 11 bases. The CDR3 is made up of 17 amino acids. Germline lookup yields CDR1 SGHVS and CDR2 FNYEAQ. After removal of 1 base from V and 3 bases from J, the junction contained 6 bases not matched to a gene.